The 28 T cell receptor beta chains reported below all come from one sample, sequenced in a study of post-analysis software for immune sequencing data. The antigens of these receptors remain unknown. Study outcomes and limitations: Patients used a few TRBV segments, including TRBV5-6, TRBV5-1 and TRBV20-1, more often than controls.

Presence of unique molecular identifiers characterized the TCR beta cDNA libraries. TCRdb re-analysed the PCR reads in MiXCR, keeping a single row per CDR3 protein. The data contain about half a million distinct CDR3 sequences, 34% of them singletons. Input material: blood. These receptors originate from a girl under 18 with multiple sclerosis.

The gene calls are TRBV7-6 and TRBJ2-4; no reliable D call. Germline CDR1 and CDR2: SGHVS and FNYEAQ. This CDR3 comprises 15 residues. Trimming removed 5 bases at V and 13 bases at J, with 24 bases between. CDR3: CASSPVNGSDNEQYF. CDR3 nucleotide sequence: TGTGCCAGCAGCCCGGTGAACGGGTCCGACAATGAGCAGTACTTC.

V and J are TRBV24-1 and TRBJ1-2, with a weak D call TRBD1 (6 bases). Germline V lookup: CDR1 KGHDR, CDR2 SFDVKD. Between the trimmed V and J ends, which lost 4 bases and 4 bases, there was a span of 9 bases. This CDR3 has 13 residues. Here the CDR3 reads CATSERTAYGYTF. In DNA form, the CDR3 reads TGTGCCACCAGTGAGAGGACAGCCTATGGCTACACCTTC.

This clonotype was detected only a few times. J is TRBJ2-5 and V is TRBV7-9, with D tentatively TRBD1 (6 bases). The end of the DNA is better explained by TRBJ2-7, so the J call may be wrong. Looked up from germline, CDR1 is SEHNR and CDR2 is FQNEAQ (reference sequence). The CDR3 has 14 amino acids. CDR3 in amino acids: CASSFSQGVNEQYF. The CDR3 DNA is TGTGCCAGCAGCTTTTCACAGGGAGTTAACGAGCAGTACTTC.

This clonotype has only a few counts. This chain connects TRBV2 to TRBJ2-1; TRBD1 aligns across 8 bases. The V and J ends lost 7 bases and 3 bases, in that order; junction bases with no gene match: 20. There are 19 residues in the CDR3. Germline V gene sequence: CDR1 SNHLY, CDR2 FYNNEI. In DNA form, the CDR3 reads TGTGCCAGCATAGGGGGCCTAGAGTACGAGGACAGGGACTACAATGAGCAGTTCTTC. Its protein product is CASIGGLEYEDRDYNEQFF.

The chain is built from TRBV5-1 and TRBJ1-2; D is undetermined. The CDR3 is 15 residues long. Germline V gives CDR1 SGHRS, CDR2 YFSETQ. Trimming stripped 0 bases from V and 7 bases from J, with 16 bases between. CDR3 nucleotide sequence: TGCGCCAGCAGCTTGGGGGCCGGGGAAGGAAGTGGCTACACCTTC. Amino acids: CASSLGAGEGSGYTF.

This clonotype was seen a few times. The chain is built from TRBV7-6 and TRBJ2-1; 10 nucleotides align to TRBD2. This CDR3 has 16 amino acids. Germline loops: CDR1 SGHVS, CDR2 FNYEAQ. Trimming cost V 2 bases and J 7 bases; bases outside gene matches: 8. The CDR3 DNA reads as TGTGCCAGCAGCTTAACTCCTAGCGGGGGTAGAAATGAGCAGTTCTTC. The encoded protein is CASSLTPSGGRNEQFF.

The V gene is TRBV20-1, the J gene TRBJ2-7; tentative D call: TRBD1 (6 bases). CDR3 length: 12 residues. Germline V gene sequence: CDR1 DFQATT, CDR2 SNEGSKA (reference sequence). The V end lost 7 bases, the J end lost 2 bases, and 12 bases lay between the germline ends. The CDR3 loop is CSVQQGTYEQYF. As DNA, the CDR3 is TGCAGTGTTCAACAGGGTACCTACGAGCAGTACTTC.

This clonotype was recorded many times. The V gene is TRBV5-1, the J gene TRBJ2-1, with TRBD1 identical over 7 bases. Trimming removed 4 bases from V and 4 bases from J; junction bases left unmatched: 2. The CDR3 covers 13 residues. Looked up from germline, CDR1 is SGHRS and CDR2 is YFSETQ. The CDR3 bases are TGCGCCAGCAGCCAGACAGGGTACAATGAGCAGTTCTTC. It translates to CASSQTGYNEQFF. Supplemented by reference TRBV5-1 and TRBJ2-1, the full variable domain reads KAGVTQTPRYLIKTRGQQVTLSCSPISGHRSVSWYQQTPGQGLQFLFEYFSETQRNKGNFPGRFSGRQFSNSRSEMNVSTLELGDSALYLCASSQTGYNEQFFGPGTRLTVL.

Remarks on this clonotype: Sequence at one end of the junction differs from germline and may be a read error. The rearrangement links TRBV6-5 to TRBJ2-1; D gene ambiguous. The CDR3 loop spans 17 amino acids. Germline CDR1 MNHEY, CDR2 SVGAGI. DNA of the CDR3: TGTGCCAGCAGTGACTCTGCGCGGACGAGCTCCTACAATGAGCAGTTCTTC. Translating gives CASSDSARTSSYNEQFF.

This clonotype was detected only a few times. CDR3 region: CASSLANRAVTDTQYF. CDR3 sequence (DNA): TGTGCCAGCAGCTTAGCGAACAGGGCGGTAACAGATACGCAGTATTTT. This rearrangement joins TRBV7-9 to TRBJ2-3; maybe TRBD1 (6 bases). Germline V gives CDR1 SEHNR, CDR2 FQNEAQ (reference sequence). V was clipped by 0 bases and J by 3 bases, with 13 bases between them. The CDR3 has 16 residues.

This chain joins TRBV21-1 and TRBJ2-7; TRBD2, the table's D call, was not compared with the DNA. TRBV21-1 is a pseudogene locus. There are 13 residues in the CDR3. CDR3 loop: CATQGRRANEQYF. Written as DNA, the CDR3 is TGTGCTACCCAGGGCCGCCGGGCCAACGAGCAGTACTTC.

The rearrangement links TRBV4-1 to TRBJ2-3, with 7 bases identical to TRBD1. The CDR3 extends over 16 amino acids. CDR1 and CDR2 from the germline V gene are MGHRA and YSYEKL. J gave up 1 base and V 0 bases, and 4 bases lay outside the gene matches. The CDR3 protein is CASSQDSGGGTDTQYF. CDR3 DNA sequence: TGCGCCAGCAGCCAAGACTCAGGGGGAGGCACAGATACGCAGTATTTT.

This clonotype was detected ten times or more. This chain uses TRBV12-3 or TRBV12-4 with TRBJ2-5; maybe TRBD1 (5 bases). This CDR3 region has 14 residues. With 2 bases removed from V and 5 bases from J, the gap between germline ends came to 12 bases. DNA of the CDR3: TGTGCCAGCAGTTTATACAGGTCGCGGGAGACCCAGTACTTC. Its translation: CASSLYRSRETQYF.

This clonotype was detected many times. The CDR3 sequence: CSARDRRRASYEQYF. The CDR3 nucleotides are TGCAGTGCTAGAGATCGGCGACGGGCCTCCTACGAGCAGTACTTC. The chain links TRBV20-1 to TRBJ2-7; the D is unclear. Looked up from germline, CDR1 is DFQATT and CDR2 is SNEGSKA (reference sequence). V was trimmed by 0 bases and J by 0 bases, leaving 12 bases between them. The length of the CDR3 is 15 residues.

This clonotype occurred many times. This chain's CDR3 is CSASGSSYNEQFF. The CDR3 region has the DNA TGCAGTGCTAGCGGGAGCTCCTACAATGAGCAGTTCTTC. This sequence joins TRBV20-1 and TRBJ2-1; maybe TRBD2 (6 bases). The V end lost 3 bases, the J end lost 0 bases, and 6 bases lay between the germline ends. This CDR3 has 13 amino acids. Germline V gene lookup returns CDR1 DFQATT and CDR2 SNEGSKA (reference sequence).

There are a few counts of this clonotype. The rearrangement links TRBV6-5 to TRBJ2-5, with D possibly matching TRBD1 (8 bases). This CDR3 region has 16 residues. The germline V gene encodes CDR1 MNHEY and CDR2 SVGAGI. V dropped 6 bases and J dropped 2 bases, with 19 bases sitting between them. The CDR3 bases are TGTGCCAGCAGCCTCAGGGGGCCGGGGGGACAAGAGACCCAGTACTTC. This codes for CASSLRGPGGQETQYF.

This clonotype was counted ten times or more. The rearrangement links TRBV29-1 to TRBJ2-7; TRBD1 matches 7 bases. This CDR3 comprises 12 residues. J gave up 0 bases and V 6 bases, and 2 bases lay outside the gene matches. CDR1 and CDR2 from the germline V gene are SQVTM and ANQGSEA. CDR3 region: CSVRDSSYEQYF. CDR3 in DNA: TGCAGCGTCCGGGACAGCTCCTACGAGCAGTACTTC.

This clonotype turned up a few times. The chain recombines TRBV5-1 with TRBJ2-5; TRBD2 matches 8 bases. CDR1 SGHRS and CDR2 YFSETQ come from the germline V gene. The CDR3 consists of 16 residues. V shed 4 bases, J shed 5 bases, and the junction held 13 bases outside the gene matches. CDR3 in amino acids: CASSTAPGLVPETQYF. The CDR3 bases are TGCGCCAGCAGCACGGCCCCGGGACTAGTCCCGGAGACCCAGTACTTC.

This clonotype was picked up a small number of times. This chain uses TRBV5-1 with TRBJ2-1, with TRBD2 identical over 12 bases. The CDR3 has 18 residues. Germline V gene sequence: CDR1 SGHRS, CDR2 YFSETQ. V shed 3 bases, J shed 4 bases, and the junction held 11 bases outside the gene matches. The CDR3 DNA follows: TGCGCCAGCAGCTCCGGAGGTCTAGCGGGGGGGCTTTACAATGAGCAGTTCTTC. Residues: CASSSGGLAGGLYNEQFF.

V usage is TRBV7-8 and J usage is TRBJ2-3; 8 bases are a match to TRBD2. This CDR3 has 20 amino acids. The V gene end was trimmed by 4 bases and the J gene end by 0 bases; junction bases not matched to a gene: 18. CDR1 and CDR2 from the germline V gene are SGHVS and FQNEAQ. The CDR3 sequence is CASSSWGRRGARASTDTQYF. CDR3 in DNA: TGTGCCAGCAGCTCATGGGGTCGGCGGGGGGCCCGTGCTAGCACAGATACGCAGTATTTT. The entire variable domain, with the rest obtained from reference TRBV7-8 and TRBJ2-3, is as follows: GAGVSQSPRYKVAKRGQDVALRCDPISGHVSLFWYQQALGQGPEFLTYFQNEAQLDKSGLPSDRFFAERPEGSVSTLKIQRTQQEDSAVYLCASSSWGRRGARASTDTQYFGPGTRLTVL.

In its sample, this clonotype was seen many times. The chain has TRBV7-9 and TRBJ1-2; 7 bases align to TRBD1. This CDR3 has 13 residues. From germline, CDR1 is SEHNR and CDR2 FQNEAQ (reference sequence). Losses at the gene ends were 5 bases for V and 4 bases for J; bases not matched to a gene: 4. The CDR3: CASSADRAYGYTF. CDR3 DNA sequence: TGTGCCAGCAGCGCTGACAGGGCCTATGGCTACACCTTC.

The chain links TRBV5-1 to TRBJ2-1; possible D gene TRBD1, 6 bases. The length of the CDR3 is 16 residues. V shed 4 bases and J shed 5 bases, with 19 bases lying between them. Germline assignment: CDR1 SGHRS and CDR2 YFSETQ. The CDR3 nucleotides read TGCGCCAGCAGCACCGGGCCCGGGACACACAACAATGAGCAGTTCTTC. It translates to CASSTGPGTHNNEQFF.

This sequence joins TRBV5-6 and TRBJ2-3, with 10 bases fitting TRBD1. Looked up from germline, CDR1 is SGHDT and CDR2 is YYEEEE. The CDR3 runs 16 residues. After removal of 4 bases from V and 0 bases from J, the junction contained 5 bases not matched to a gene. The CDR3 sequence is CASSPGTGASTDTQYF. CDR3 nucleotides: TGTGCCAGCAGCCCGGGGACAGGGGCTAGCACAGATACGCAGTATTTT.

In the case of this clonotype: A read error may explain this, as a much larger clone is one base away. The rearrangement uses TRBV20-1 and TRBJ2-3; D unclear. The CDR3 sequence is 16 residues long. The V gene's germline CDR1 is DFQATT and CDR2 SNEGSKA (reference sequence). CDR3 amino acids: CSVRDHVGGRPDTQYF. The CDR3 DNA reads TGCAGTGTTAGAGACCATGTCGGCGGCAGACCAGATACGCAGTATTTT.

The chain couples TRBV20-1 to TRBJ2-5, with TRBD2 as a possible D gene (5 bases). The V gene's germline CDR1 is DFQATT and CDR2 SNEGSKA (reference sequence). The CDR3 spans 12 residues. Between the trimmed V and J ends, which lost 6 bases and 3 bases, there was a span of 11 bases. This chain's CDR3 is CSAPGREETQYF. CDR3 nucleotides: TGCAGTGCCCCGGGAAGAGAAGAGACCCAGTACTTC.

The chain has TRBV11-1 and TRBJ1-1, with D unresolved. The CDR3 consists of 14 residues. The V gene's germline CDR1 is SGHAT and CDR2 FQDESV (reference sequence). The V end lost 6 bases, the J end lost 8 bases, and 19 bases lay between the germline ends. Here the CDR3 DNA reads TGTGCCAGCAGTTTACGGGCCCCCGGCTTGGAAGCTTTCTTT. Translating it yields CASSLRAPGLEAFF.

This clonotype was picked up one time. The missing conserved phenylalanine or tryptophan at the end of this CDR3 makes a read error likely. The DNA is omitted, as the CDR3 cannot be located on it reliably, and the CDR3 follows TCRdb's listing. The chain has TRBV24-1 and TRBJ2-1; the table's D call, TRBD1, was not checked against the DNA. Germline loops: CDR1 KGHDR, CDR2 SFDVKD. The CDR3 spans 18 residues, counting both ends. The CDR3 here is CATSDGPGTYTDGYTFGS.

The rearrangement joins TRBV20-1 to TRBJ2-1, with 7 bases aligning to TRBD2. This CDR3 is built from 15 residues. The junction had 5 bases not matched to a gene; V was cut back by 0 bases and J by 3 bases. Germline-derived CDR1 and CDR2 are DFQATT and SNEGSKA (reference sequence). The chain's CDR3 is CSARDLAEDYNEQFF. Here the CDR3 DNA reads TGCAGTGCTAGAGACCTAGCGGAGGACTACAATGAGCAGTTCTTC.